The 8 T cell receptor beta chains reported below all come from one sample, sequenced in a study of cytomegalovirus exposure and HLA in healthy donors. This PCR relied on a set of 60 Vbeta primers and 13 Jbeta primers. Assay: immunoSEQ multiplex PCR; the TCRdb copy retains only in-frame clones and omits some. Altogether under 130,000 clones are present, about 83% being singletons, with the ten largest covering roughly 6%. The sequenced sample consisted of PBMCs. Receptors were obtained from a man aged 18 to 29 in good health and CMV-seronegative.

The V and J genes are TRBV9 and TRBJ2-7; 11 bases are shared with TRBD1. The CDR3 loop spans 14 amino acids. CDR1 is SGDLS and CDR2 is YYNGEE in the germline V gene. V was pared by 3 bases and J by 7 bases, with 6 bases of the junction left unmatched. The CDR3 DNA sequence: TGTGCCAGCAGCGGCGGACAGGGGGCGAGAGAGCAGTACTTC. Protein: CASSGGQGAREQYF.

The chain has TRBV9 and TRBJ1-1, with TRBD1 matching 7 bases. CDR1 is SGDLS, CDR2 YYNGEE, per germline. This CDR3 has 12 residues. V dropped 4 bases and J dropped 11; count of bases not matched to a gene: 8. CDR3 protein: CASSSFDRVAFF. In DNA form, the CDR3 reads TGTGCCAGCAGCTCCTTCGACAGGGTTGCTTTCTTT.

V usage is TRBV28 and J usage is TRBJ2-2; 10 bases match TRBD2. The length of the CDR3 is 16 residues. Per germline, CDR1 MDHEN and CDR2 SYDVKM. The ends lost 2 bases at V and 6 bases at J; junction bases unmatched: 6. CDR3 nucleotides: TGTGCCAGCAGTTTAAGGCCTAGCGGGAGTGCCGGGGAGCTGTTTTTT. It encodes CASSLRPSGSAGELFF.

The chain couples TRBV30 to TRBJ1-2; D is possibly TRBD1 (5 bases). Deletions cut 0 bases from V and 13 bases from J, with 9 bases between. The CDR3 length is 10 residues. From germline, CDR1 is GTSNPN and CDR2 SVGIG (reference sequence). Written as DNA, the CDR3 is TGTGCCTGGAGTGTCAGGGCCCTCACCTTC. Its translation: CAWSVRALTF.

This clone was observed a single time. One end of the junction varies from germline; a read error may be responsible. The rearrangement joins TRBV6-5 to TRBJ2-7, with D possibly matching TRBD2 (7 bases). Per the germline V gene, CDR1 is MNHEY and CDR2 is SVGAGI. The CDR3 contains 13 residues. For the CDR3, the DNA is TGTGCCAGCAGTTACTCCCTAGGGGGGGCAGAAGACTTC. This gives the protein CASSYSLGGAEDF.

The V call is TRBV2, the J call TRBJ2-5, with 7 nucleotides matching TRBD1. J lost 1 base, V lost 6 bases, and 11 bases had no gene match. Germline-derived CDR1 and CDR2 are SNHLY and FYNNEI. The CDR3 has 16 amino acids. The DNA for the CDR3 is TGTGCCAGCAGGAAGACGGGACAGACCAGCCAAGAGACCCAGTACTTC. Translated: CASRKTGQTSQETQYF.

This chain uses TRBV7-9 with TRBJ1-4; TRBD1 might be the D (6 bases). The CDR3 contains 18 residues. Germline V gives CDR1 SEHNR, CDR2 FQNEAQ (reference sequence). V gave up 4 bases and J gave up 0 bases, with 18 bases separating them. CDR3 DNA sequence: TGTGCCAGCAGCTCCGGGAAGGGGGAGTTTGCAACTAATGAAAAACTGTTTTTT. As protein: CASSSGKGEFATNEKLFF.

DNA for the CDR3: TGTGCCAGCCGGATCAGACTGGGCAATGAGCAGTTCTTC. Its protein product is CASRIRLGNEQFF. This chain uses TRBV27 with TRBJ2-1; D remains ambiguous. Trimming pared 8 bases from V and 6 bases from J, leaving 14 bases between. The CDR3 has 13 residues. Germline loops: CDR1 MNHEY, CDR2 SMNVEV (reference sequence).